Detailed here is one TCR beta chain. Germline V gene sequence: CDR1 LNHDA, CDR2 SQIVND (reference sequence). The length of the CDR3 is 14 residues. Trimming cost V 3 bases and J 4 bases, with 9 bases left between them. The method was immunoSEQ multiplex PCR; TCRdb's version includes in-frame clones alone and lacks a portion of them. The sample consists of hundreds of thousands of clones, roughly 89% of them appearing once. This specimen comes from a study of blood T cell repertoires in COVID-19. The specimen was peripheral blood. The sequence came from a woman younger than 35 who had recovered from COVID-19. The rearrangement joins TRBV19 to TRBJ2-2; no definite D call. CDR3 DNA: TGTGCCAGTAGTATGATACAGACCACCGGGGAGCTGTTTTTT. It yields the protein CASSMIQTTGELFF.